This passage covers 17 T cell receptor beta chains from one sample sequenced in a study of a mutant IDH1 vaccine in newly diagnosed glioma. Sample time point: baseline, week 1 (first vaccination visit). Treatment here: pre-vaccination baseline after standard-of-care therapy. Produced via immunoSEQ multiplex PCR; TCRdb's table is partial and in-frame only. The sample includes about 66,000 clones, approximately 83% of them seen just once. The specimen comprised PBMCs, sampled from a glioma patient treated with radiotherapy, temozolomide or both. The receptors come from a man under 40 with glioma.

V and J are TRBV13 and TRBJ1-2; TRBD1 matches 7 bases. The CDR3 has 17 amino acids. Trimming took 5 bases from V and 3 from J; bases not matched to a gene: 15. Germline lookup yields CDR1 PRHDT and CDR2 FYEKMQ (reference sequence). In nucleotides, the CDR3 is TGTGCCAGCAGCCCAGGGGGTTCGTCAGGGGAGGACTATGGCTACACCTTC. Amino acids: CASSPGGSSGEDYGYTF.

The chain couples TRBV10-2 to TRBJ2-2; TRBD1 agrees at 8 bases. The germline V gene has CDR1 WSHSY and CDR2 SAAADI. With 5 bases clipped from V and 5 bases from J, the junction kept 7 bases outside the gene matches. This CDR3 has 15 amino acids. The chain's CDR3 is CASSSQGEWTGELFF. CDR3 nucleotide sequence: TGCGCCAGCAGTTCACAGGGGGAATGGACCGGGGAGCTGTTTTTT.

In this sample, this clone turned up once. V gene TRBV13 combines with J gene TRBJ1-2; 7 bases are a match to TRBD1. Germline-derived CDR1 and CDR2 are PRHDT and FYEKMQ (reference sequence). This CDR3 spans 15 amino acids. The V gene end was trimmed by 2 bases and the J gene end by 10 bases; junction bases not matched to a gene: 13. This chain's CDR3 is CASSLTSGTVGSYTF. CDR3 DNA sequence: TGTGCCAGCAGCTTAACCTCCGGGACAGTGGGTTCCTACACCTTC.

The chain is built from TRBV7-8 and TRBJ1-2, with D possibly matching TRBD1 (5 bases). The CDR3 length is 13 residues. Looked up from germline, CDR1 is SGHVS and CDR2 is FQNEAQ. Between the trimmed V and J ends, which lost 4 bases and 3 bases, there was a span of 9 bases. The CDR3 DNA reads TGTGCCAGCAGCTCCCGGGGGGACTATGGCTACACCTTC. Its protein product is CASSSRGDYGYTF.

This clone has a single count. The genes are TRBV21-1 and TRBJ2-5; TRBD2, the table's D call, lacks a check against the DNA. TRBV21-1 is a pseudogene locus. The CDR3 totals 17 residues. The CDR3 coding sequence is TGTGCCAGCAGCAAAGCGGGGCGCGGGGGGGCAGGAGAGACCCAGTACTTC. Its translation: CASSKAGRGGAGETQYF.

CDR3 DNA: TGCGCCAGCAGCAAATTCCGGGACAGCCCGGAAGGAAAACTGTTTTTT. Protein sequence: CASSKFRDSPEGKLFF. The chain joins TRBV5-1 to TRBJ1-4; 7 nucleotides align to TRBD1. The V and J ends lost 4 bases and 10 bases, in that order; junction bases with no gene match: 16. This CDR3 spans 16 amino acids. Germline-derived CDR1 and CDR2 are SGHRS and YFSETQ.

A single count supports this clone. This chain links TRBV5-4 with TRBJ1-4, with D tentatively TRBD1 (6 bases). Germline V gene lookup returns CDR1 SGHNT and CDR2 YYREEE (reference sequence). CDR3 length: 14 amino acids. V shed 0 bases and J shed 8 bases, with 11 bases lying between them. CDR3 sequence: CASSLGTDGEKLFF. As DNA, the CDR3 is TGTGCCAGCAGCTTGGGGACAGATGGGGAAAAACTGTTTTTT.

The V gene is TRBV11-2, the J gene TRBJ1-1, with 8 nucleotides matching TRBD1. CDR1 and CDR2 (germline): SGHAT, FQNNGV. Trimming took 4 bases from V and 5 from J; bases not matched to a gene: 6. The CDR3 loop spans 14 amino acids. The CDR3 region is CASSSQGAVTEAFF. In DNA, the CDR3 is TGTGCCAGCAGCTCCCAGGGGGCGGTTACTGAAGCTTTCTTT.

This clone was seen only once. CDR3 coding DNA: TGTGCCAGCAGTGCGCAGAAGGGTAGCAATCAGCCCCAGCATTTT. This gives the protein CASSAQKGSNQPQHF. The chain joins TRBV6-4 to TRBJ1-5; D unclear. This CDR3 comprises 15 residues. Germline V gene data show CDR1 as MRHNA and CDR2 as SNTAGT. The V and J ends lost 4 bases and 0 bases respectively, with 10 bases between them.

This chain uses TRBV29-1 with TRBJ2-2, with TRBD2 matching over 7 bases. V gave up 5 bases and J gave up 3 bases; unmatched junction bases: 9. This CDR3 is built from 15 residues. Looked up from germline, CDR1 is SQVTM and CDR2 is ANQGSEA. The CDR3 DNA reads TGCAGCGTTACTAACCCTAGCGGAGACACCGGGGAGCTGTTTTTT. Amino acids: CSVTNPSGDTGELFF.

V and J are TRBV30 and TRBJ1-2; 7 positions match TRBD1. Trimming removed 0 bases from V and 4 bases from J; junction bases left unmatched: 14. From germline, CDR1 is GTSNPN and CDR2 SVGIG (reference sequence). The CDR3 is made up of 17 amino acids. The CDR3 loop reads CAWSVLGGGVSSYGYTF. The CDR3 DNA follows: TGTGCCTGGAGTGTACTAGGAGGGGGCGTCAGTAGCTATGGCTACACCTTC.

The CDR3: CASSLDPGSGQPQHF. Here the CDR3 DNA reads TGCGCCAGCAGCTTGGATCCGGGTTCGGGCCAGCCCCAGCATTTT. This sequence joins TRBV5-1 and TRBJ1-5; D is unresolved. V lost 0 bases to trimming and J lost 7 bases, with 14 bases between them. CDR1 and CDR2 (germline): SGHRS, YFSETQ. This CDR3 has 15 amino acids. The complete variable domain, with remaining parts taken from reference TRBV5-1 and TRBJ1-5, reads KAGVTQTPRYLIKTRGQQVTLSCSPISGHRSVSWYQQTPGQGLQFLFEYFSETQRNKGNFPGRFSGRQFSNSRSEMNVSTLELGDSALYLCASSLDPGSGQPQHFGDGTRLSIL.

The chain combines TRBV6-5 with TRBJ2-6, with D unresolved. Trimming removed 6 bases at V and 4 bases at J, with 1 base between. The germline CDR1 and CDR2 sequences are MNHEY and SVGAGI. CDR3 length equals 11 residues. This CDR3 is CASRGANVLTF. CDR3 coding DNA: TGTGCCAGCAGGGGGGCCAACGTCCTGACTTTC.

The chain recombines TRBV7-9 with TRBJ2-7, with 7 positions matching TRBD1. The CDR3 contains 13 residues. Trimming removed 6 bases from V and 1 base from J; junction bases left unmatched: 3. From germline, CDR1 is SEHNR and CDR2 FQNEAQ (reference sequence). Here the CDR3 reads CASRLQGSYEQYF. CDR3 nucleotide sequence: TGTGCCAGCAGATTACAGGGGTCCTACGAGCAGTACTTC. The full variable domain, completed using reference TRBV7-9 and TRBJ2-7, is DTGVSQNPRHKITKRGQNVTFRCDPISEHNRLYWYRQTLGQGPEFLTYFQNEAQLEKSRLLSDRFSAERPKGSFSTLEIQRTEQGDSAMYLCASRLQGSYEQYFGPGTRLTVT.

The chain combines TRBV4-1 with TRBJ2-1; 15 nucleotides match TRBD2. V trimming: 4 bases; J trimming: 8 bases; junction bases outside the gene matches: 9. There are 17 residues in the CDR3. Germline CDR1 MGHRA, CDR2 YSYEKL. The CDR3 is CASSRVRTSGGGDEQFF. The CDR3 DNA follows: TGCGCCAGCAGCCGCGTTCGGACTAGCGGGGGGGGAGATGAGCAGTTCTTC.

The chain couples TRBV11-1 to TRBJ2-2; weak D call: TRBD1 (5 bases). This CDR3 contains 13 residues. Trimming removed 4 bases from V and 3 bases from J, with 6 bases in between. Germline V CDR1 and CDR2: SGHAT, FQDESV (reference sequence). The CDR3 DNA reads TGTGCCAGCAGCTCGACAGACACCGGGGAGCTGTTTTTT. It specifies CASSSTDTGELFF.

The chain is built from TRBV6-1 and TRBJ1-2; D call uncertain. Germline assignment: CDR1 MNHNS and CDR2 SASEGT. V gave up 0 bases and J gave up 5 bases, with 10 bases separating them. The CDR3 consists of 14 residues. The CDR3 here is CASSEALLGYGYTF. The CDR3 bases are TGTGCCAGCAGTGAAGCCCTCTTAGGGTATGGCTACACCTTC.